The clone carrying this T cell receptor (beta chain) was seen more than once but under ten times. Its antigen is not known. The CDR3 has 13 residues. CDR1 and CDR2 from the germline V gene are MRHNA and SNTAGT. Trimming took off 1 base at V and 8 bases at J, with 8 bases between the two ends. TCR beta CDR3 sequences were amplified from RNA transcripts. With the HTBI primer set, the TCR CDR3 went through a first round of RT-PCR. TCRdb reanalysed the multiplex PCR reads using MiXCR and keeps one entry per CDR3 protein. Among approximately 320,000 distinct CDR3 sequences listed, 15% to 20% were seen once. This sample was included in a study of T cells in Graves' hyperthyroidism and ophthalmopathy. Looking at the study overall: Peripheral blood was acquired at first diagnosis, ahead of any therapy whatsoever. Study-level findings and limits: Expanded thyroid clonotypes (above 0.001) were mostly also found in blood.

Uncontrolled infection, other autoimmune disease, pregnancy or lactation led to exclusion. The chain carries TRBV6-4 and TRBJ2-2; D gene uncertain. The specimen sequenced was blood. This clonotype was sampled from a man aged 25 to 40 with Graves' hyperthyroidism. The DNA for the CDR3 is TGTGCCAGCAGTGACTATTGGGATGGGGAGCTGTTTTTT. Translated, it gives CASSDYWDGELFF.